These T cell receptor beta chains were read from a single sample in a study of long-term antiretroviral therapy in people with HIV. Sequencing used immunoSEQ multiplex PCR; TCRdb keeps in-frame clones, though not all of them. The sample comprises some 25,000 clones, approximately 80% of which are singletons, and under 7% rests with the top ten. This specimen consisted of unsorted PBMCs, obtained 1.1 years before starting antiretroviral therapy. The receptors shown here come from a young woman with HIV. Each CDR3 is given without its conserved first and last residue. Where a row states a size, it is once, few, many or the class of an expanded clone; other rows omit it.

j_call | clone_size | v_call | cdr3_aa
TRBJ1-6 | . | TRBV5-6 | ASSFGGLRESSYNSPLH
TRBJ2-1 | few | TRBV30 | ALTGYNYNEQF
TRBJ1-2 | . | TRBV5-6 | ASSLGAGSRLGYT
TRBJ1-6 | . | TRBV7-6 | ASSFGGDSPLH
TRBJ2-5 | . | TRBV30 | AWSVQMGEETQY
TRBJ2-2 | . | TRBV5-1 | ASSTGTANTGELF
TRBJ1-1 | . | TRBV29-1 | SVESGNTEAF
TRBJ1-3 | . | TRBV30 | AWGKVDRSGNTIY
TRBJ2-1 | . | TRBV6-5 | ASSYSPGSNEQF
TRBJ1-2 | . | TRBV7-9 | ASSFEGAGLGYT
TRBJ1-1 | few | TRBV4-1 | ASSQDQSGRTEAF
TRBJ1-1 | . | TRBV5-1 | ASSLRDLNTEAF
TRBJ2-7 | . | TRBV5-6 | ASSLEGREQY
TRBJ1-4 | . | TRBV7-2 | ASSPRVGITNEKLF
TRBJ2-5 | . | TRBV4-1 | ASSQGRWGETQY
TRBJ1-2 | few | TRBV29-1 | SVANREYGYT
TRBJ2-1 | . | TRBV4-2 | ASSQEAGAREQF
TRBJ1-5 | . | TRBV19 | ASSTSGTANQPQH
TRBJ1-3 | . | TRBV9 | ASSQGSSGNTIY
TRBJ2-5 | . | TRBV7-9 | ASSLAPDSRQETQY
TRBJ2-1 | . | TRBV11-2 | ASSLYPHLAQSYNEQF
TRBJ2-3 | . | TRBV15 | ATSRDPGTGSSPSTDTQY